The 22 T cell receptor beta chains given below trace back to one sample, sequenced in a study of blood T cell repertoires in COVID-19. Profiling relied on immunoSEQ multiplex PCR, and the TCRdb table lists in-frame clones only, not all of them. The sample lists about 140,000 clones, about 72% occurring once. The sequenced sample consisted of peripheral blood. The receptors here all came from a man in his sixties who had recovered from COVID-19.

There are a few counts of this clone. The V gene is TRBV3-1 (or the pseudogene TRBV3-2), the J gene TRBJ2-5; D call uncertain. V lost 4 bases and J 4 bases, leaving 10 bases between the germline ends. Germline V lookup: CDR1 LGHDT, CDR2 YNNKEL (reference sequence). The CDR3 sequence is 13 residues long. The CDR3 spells CASSLSRVETQYF. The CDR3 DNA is TGTGCCAGCAGCCTTAGCCGGGTAGAGACCCAGTACTTC.

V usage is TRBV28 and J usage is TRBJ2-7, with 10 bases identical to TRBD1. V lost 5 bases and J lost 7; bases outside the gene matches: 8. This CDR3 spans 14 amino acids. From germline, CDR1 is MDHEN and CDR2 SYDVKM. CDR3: CASSGRQGAEEQYF. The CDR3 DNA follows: TGTGCCAGCAGTGGCCGACAGGGGGCAGAGGAGCAGTACTTC. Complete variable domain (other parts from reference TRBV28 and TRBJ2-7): DVKVTQSSRYLVKRTGEKVFLECVQDMDHENMFWYRQDPGLGLRLIYFSYDVKMKEKGDIPEGYSVSREKKERFSLILESASTNQTSMYLCASSGRQGAEEQYFGPGTRLTVT.

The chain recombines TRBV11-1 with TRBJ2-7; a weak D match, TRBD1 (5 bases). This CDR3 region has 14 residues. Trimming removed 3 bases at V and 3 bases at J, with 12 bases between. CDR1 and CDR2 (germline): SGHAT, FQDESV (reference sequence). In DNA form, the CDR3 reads TGTGCCAGCAGCTTGAACAGGTGGAGCTACGAGCAGTACTTC. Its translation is CASSLNRWSYEQYF.

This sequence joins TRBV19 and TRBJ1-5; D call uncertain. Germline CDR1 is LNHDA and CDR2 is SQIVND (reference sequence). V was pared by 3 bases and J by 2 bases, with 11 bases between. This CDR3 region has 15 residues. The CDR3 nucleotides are TGTGCCAGTAGTATCGGCGACTGGGGCAATCAGCCCCAGCATTTT. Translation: CASSIGDWGNQPQHF.

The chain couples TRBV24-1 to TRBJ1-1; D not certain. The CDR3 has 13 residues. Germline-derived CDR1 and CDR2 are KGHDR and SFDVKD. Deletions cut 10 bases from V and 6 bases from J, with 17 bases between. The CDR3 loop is CATRRVEGSEAFF. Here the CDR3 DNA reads TGTGCCACACGCCGGGTCGAGGGCTCTGAAGCTTTCTTT.

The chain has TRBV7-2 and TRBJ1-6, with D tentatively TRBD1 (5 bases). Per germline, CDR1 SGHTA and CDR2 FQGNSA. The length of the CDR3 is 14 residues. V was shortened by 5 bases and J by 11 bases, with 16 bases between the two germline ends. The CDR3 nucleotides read TGTGCCAGCAGCCTCGGAGGGGAGAATACACCCCTCCACTTT. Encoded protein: CASSLGGENTPLHF.

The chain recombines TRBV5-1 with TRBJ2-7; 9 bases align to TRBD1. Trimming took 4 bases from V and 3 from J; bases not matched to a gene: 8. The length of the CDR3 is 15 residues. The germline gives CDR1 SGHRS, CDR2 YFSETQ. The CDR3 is CASSQGTGSIYEQYF. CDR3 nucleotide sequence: TGCGCCAGCAGCCAAGGGACAGGGAGTATCTACGAGCAGTACTTC.

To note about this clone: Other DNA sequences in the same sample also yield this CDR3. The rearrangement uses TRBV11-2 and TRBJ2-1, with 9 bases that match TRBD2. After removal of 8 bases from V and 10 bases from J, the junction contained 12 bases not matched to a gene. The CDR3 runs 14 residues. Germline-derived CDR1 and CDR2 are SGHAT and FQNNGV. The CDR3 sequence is CASRVRGAGGEQFF. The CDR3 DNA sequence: TGTGCCAGCCGCGTGAGGGGGGCGGGGGGGGAGCAGTTCTTC. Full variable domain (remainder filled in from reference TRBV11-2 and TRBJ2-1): EAGVAQSPRYKIIEKRQSVAFWCNPISGHATLYWYQQILGQGPKLLIQFQNNGVVDDSQLPKDRFSAERLKGVDSTLKIQPAKLEDSAVYLCASRVRGAGGEQFFGPGTRLTVL.

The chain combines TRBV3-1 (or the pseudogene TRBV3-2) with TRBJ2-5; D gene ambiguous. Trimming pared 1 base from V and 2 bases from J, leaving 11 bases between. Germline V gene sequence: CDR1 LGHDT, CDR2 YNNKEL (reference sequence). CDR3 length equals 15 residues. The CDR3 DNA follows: TGTGCCAGCAGCCAAGGGGCGCAGGCTCAAGAGACCCAGTACTTC. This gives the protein CASSQGAQAQETQYF.

The CDR3 coding sequence is TGTGCCAGCAGCTTACCTCAGGAATACCAGCCCCAGCATTTT. It translates to CASSLPQEYQPQHF. The gene calls are TRBV7-2 and TRBJ1-5; D call uncertain. V was clipped by 2 bases and J by 7 bases, with 12 bases between them. The CDR3 runs to 14 residues. The germline CDR1 and CDR2 sequences are SGHTA and FQGNSA.

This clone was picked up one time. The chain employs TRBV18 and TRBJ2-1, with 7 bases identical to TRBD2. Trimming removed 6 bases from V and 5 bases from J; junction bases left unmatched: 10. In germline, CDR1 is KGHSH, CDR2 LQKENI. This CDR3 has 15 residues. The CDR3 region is CASSQRLAENNEQFF. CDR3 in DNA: TGTGCCAGCTCCCAGCGGCTAGCGGAAAACAATGAGCAGTTCTTC.

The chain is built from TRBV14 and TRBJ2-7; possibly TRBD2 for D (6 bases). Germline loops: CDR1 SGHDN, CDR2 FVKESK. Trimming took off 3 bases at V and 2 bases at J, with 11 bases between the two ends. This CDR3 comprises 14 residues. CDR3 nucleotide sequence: TGTGCCAGCAGCCACGTCGGGGGAGCCTACGAGCAGTACTTC. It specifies CASSHVGGAYEQYF.

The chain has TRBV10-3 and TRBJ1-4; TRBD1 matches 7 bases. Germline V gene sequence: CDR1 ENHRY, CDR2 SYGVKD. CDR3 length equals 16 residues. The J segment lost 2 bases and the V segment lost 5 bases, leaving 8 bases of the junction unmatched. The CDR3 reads CAISKTGRGTNEKLFF. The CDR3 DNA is TGTGCCATCAGTAAGACAGGGAGAGGGACTAATGAAAAACTGTTTTTT.

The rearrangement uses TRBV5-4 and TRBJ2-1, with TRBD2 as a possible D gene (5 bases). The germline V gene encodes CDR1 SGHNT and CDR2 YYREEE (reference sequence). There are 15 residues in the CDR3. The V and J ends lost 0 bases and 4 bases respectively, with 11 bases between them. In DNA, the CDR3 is TGTGCCAGCAGCTTGGAACCGGCGGGTTACAATGAGCAGTTCTTC. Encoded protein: CASSLEPAGYNEQFF.

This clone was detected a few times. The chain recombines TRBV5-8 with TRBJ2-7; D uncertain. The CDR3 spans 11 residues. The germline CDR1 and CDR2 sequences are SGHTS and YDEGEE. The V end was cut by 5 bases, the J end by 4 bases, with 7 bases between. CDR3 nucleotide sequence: TGTGCCAGCAGGGCAGTTTACGAGCAGTACTTC. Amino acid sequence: CASRAVYEQYF.

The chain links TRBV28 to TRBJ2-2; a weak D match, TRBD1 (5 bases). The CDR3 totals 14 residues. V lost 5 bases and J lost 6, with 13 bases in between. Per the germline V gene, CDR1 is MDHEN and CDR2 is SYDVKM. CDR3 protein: CASSRHTGPGELFF. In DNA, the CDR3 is TGTGCCAGCAGTCGCCACACAGGTCCCGGGGAGCTGTTTTTT.

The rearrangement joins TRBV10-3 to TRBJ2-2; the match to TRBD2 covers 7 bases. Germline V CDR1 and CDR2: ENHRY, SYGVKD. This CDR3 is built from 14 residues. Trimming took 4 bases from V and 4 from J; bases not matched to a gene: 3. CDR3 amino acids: CAISGGLITGELFF. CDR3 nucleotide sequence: TGTGCCATCAGTGGGGGACTAATCACCGGGGAGCTGTTTTTT.

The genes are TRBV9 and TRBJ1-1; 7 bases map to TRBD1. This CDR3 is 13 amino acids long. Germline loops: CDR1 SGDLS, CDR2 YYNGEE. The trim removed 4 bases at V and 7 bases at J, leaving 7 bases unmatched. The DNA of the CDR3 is TGTGCCAGCAGCACAACCGGGACAGTTGAAGCTTTCTTT. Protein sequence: CASSTTGTVEAFF.

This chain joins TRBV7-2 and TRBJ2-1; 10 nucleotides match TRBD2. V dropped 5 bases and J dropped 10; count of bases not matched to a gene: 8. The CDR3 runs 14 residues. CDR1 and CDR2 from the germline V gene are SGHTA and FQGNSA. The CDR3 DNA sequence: TGTGCCAGCAGCGTAGAGGCGACTAGCGGGGAGCAGTTCTTC. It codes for CASSVEATSGEQFF.

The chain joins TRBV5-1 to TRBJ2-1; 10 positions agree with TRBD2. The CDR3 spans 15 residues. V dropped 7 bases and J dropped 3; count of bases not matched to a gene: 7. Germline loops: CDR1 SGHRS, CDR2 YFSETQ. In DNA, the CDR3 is TGCGCCAGCTGTGAGCGGGAGGGACTCTACAATGAGCAGTTCTTC. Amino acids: CASCEREGLYNEQFF.

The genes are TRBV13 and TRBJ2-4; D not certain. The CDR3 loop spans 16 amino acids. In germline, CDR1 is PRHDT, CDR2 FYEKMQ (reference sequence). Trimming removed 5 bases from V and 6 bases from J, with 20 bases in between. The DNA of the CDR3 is TGTGCCAGCAGCGGAGCCCCCGATTTTGGTCCAAACATTCAGTACTTC. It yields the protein CASSGAPDFGPNIQYF.

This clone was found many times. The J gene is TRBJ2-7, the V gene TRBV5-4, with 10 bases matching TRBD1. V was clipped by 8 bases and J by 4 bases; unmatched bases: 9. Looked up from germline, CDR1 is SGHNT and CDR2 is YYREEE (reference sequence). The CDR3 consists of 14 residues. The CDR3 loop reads CASGEMGQGYEQYF. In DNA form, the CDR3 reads TGTGCCAGTGGGGAGATGGGACAGGGGTACGAGCAGTACTTC. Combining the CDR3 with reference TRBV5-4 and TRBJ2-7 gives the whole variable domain ETGVTQSPTHLIKTRGQQVTLRCSSQSGHNTVSWYQQALGQGPQFIFQYYREEENGRGNFPPRFSGLQFPNYSSELNVNALELDDSALYLCASGEMGQGYEQYFGPGTRLTVT.